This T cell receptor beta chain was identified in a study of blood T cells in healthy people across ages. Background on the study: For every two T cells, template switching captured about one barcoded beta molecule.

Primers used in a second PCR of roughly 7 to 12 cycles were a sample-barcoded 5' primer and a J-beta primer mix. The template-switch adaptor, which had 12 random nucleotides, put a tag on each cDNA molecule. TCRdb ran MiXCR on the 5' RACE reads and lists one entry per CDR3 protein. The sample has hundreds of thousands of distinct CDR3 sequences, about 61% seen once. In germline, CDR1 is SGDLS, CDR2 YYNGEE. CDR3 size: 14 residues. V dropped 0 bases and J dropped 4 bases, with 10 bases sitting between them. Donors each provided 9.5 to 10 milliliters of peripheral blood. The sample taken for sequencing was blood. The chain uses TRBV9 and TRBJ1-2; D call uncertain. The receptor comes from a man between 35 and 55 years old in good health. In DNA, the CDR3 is TGTGCCAGCAGCGTAGATCCAGACTTCTATGGCTACACCTTC. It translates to CASSVDPDFYGYTF.